Below, one TCR beta chain is given with its context. These data belong to a study of Ad26.COV2.S vaccination and SARS-CoV-2 variants. Study summary: Donor participated within the Ad26.COV2.S arm of the COV1001 trial.

Assay: immunoSEQ multiplex PCR; the TCRdb copy retains only in-frame clones and omits some. Here the sample spans approximately 240,000 clones, 88% being singletons. Treatment indicated: 15 to 20 received Ad26.COV2.S at low or high dose, single or two shots; 5 received placebo; per-sample allocation not given. Sampling happened 63 days after the first vaccine or placebo injection. The clonotype was recovered from a person between 18 and 60 years old who received the Ad26.COV2.S COVID-19 vaccine or a placebo. Source: peripheral blood, taken in a trial of Ad26.COV2.S vaccine versus placebo.

CDR3 sequence (DNA): TGTGCCAGCAGCCACCGATCGGGACAGGGTGCCGGGGAGCTGTTTTTT. Translating it yields CASSHRSGQGAGELFF. The gene calls are TRBV7-9 and TRBJ2-2; TRBD1 aligns across 9 bases. Germline V gene data show CDR1 as SEHNR and CDR2 as FQNEAQ (reference sequence). Trimming cost V 5 bases and J 6 bases; bases outside gene matches: 10. The CDR3 extends over 16 amino acids.